These 17 T cell receptor beta chains share one sample of origin, sequenced in a study of regulatory T cells in long-lasting Graves disease (dated by TCRdb to the early 2020s). Read against the paper, the sample's time point label means: persistent/refractory GD, antithyroid drugs over 5 years with positive TRAb. For both TCR sequencing and RNA sequencing, RNA was extracted from PBMCs using TRIzol. The protocol used for the library was multiplex PCR. The reads were generated on an Illumina HiSeq 4000. CDR3 regions were amplified by Arm-PCR with iRepertoire HTBI primers to construct TCR beta libraries. TCRdb took the public reads, trimmed them with fastp at Q25, ran MiXCR for clone calling and kept in-frame beta chains. Merged by CDR3 protein, the rows form single entries marked with the most common genes and DNA. For this sample the table gives under 500,000 distinct CDR3 sequences, of which more than 20% were detected only once. The ten largest clones add up to roughly 20% of the sample.

This specimen was peripheral blood mononuclear cells (PBMCs), taken when the disease was refractory, from a patient treated with antithyroid drugs. The receptors here all came from a female donor with Graves disease.

This clonotype appeared a few times. The V call is TRBV19, the J call TRBJ2-5; D unresolved. Trimming left V 4 bases short and J 1 base short, with 13 bases between. The CDR3 runs to 15 residues. The germline CDR1 and CDR2 sequences are LNHDA and SQIVND (reference sequence). CDR3 loop: CASSTSSPGQETQYF. CDR3 nucleotides: TGTGCCAGTAGTACCTCATCCCCCGGCCAAGAGACCCAGTACTTC.

The chain carries TRBV27 and TRBJ2-3, with unresolved D. The V gene's germline CDR1 is MNHEY and CDR2 SMNVEV (reference sequence). The CDR3 totals 11 residues. V gave up 6 bases and J gave up 6 bases, with 7 bases separating them. The CDR3 region is CASSQGDTQYF. In DNA form, the CDR3 reads TGTGCCAGCAGCCAAGGGGATACGCAGTATTTT.

This sequence joins TRBV30 and TRBJ2-5, with 14 nucleotides matching TRBD2. V trimming: 3 bases; J trimming: 4 bases; junction bases outside the gene matches: 10. CDR1 GTSNPN and CDR2 SVGIG come from the germline V gene (reference sequence). The CDR3 covers 17 residues. The CDR3 is CAWSPGLAGGGGETQYF. The DNA for the CDR3 is TGTGCCTGGAGCCCTGGACTAGCGGGAGGAGGAGGAGAGACCCAGTACTTC.

This clonotype was observed many times. V gene TRBV5-5 combines with J gene TRBJ1-2; D gene ambiguous. Trimming cost V 2 bases and J 8 bases, with 7 bases left between them. The CDR3 is made up of 11 amino acids. The germline gives CDR1 SGHKS, CDR2 YYEKEE (reference sequence). CDR3 bases: TGTGCCAGCAGCTTTACGGCGGGCTACACCTTC. This encodes CASSFTAGYTF.

This clonotype has a handful of counts. V usage is TRBV3-1 and J usage is TRBJ1-4, with D possibly being TRBD1 (5 bases). CDR1 and CDR2 from the germline V gene are LGHDT and YNNKEL (reference sequence). The length of the CDR3 is 16 residues. Trimming took 6 bases from V and 0 from J, leaving 14 bases between them. This CDR3 reads CASRQVRDATNEKLFF. The CDR3 DNA is TGTGCCAGCAGACAGGTCAGGGACGCAACTAATGAAAAACTGTTTTTT.

The V call is TRBV27, the J call TRBJ1-2, with a tentative D call TRBD1 (6 bases). With 3 bases removed from V and 0 bases from J, the gap between germline ends came to 11 bases. Germline V CDR1 and CDR2: MNHEY, SMNVEV (reference sequence). The CDR3 contains 15 residues. The CDR3 DNA is TGTGCCAGCAGTTTTACAGGGCGAGCTAACTATGGCTACACCTTC. Protein: CASSFTGRANYGYTF.

This clonotype occurred many times. The J gene is TRBJ2-6, the V gene TRBV7-2, with unresolved D. This CDR3 is 15 amino acids long. V was trimmed by 2 bases and J by 0 bases, leaving 5 bases between them. Germline CDR1 reads SGHTA; CDR2 reads FQGNSA. The CDR3 DNA sequence: TGTGCCAGCAGCTTAACACTCTCTGGGGCCAACGTCCTGACTTTC. It specifies CASSLTLSGANVLTF.

This clonotype was found many times. The V and J genes are TRBV6-2 or TRBV6-3 and TRBJ2-7; TRBD2 matches 8 bases. CDR1 is MNHEY, CDR2 SVGEGT, per germline. V lost 0 bases to trimming and J lost 1 base; unmatched junction nucleotides: 11. The CDR3 loop spans 18 amino acids. Written as DNA, the CDR3 is TGTGCCAGCAGTTACTCGATAGCTGTAGCGGGACGTTCCTACGAGCAGTACTTC. This encodes CASSYSIAVAGRSYEQYF.

The chain links TRBV18 to TRBJ2-7; 7 nucleotides agree with TRBD1. The ends lost 6 bases at V and 4 bases at J; junction bases unmatched: 9. Germline CDR1 and CDR2: KGHSH and LQKENI. The CDR3 totals 14 residues. CDR3 coding DNA: TGTGCCAGCTCTCCCGACAGGGTCTCGTACGAGCAGTACTTC. Translated: CASSPDRVSYEQYF. The full variable domain, completed using reference TRBV18 and TRBJ2-7, is NAGVMQNPRHLVRRRGQEARLRCSPMKGHSHVYWYRQLPEEGLKFMVYLQKENIIDESGMPKERFSAEFPKEGPSILRIQQVVRGDSAAYFCASSPDRVSYEQYFGPGTRLTVT.

This clonotype was observed a few times. The chain is built from TRBV30 and TRBJ2-2; D remains ambiguous. Germline CDR1 is GTSNPN and CDR2 is SVGIG (reference sequence). The CDR3 extends over 14 amino acids. Trimming removed 4 bases from V and 4 bases from J, with 13 bases in between. Here the CDR3 reads CAWTKDLPTGELFF. CDR3 DNA sequence: TGTGCCTGGACTAAGGACCTCCCCACCGGGGAGCTGTTTTTT.

This clonotype occurred once. The rearrangement joins TRBV18 to TRBJ1-3; maybe TRBD1 (5 bases). CDR1 is KGHSH, CDR2 LQKENI, per germline. The V end lost 2 bases, the J end lost 4 bases, and 12 bases lay between the germline ends. The CDR3 covers 15 residues. For the CDR3, the DNA is TGTGCCAGCTCACCAATTCAGGGTAACGGAAACACCATATATTTT. Encoded protein: CASSPIQGNGNTIYF.

The gene calls are TRBV19 and TRBJ2-2; 12 bases match TRBD2. The CDR3 consists of 16 residues. CDR1 is LNHDA and CDR2 is SQIVND in the germline V gene (reference sequence). Trimming removed 7 bases from V and 5 bases from J; junction bases left unmatched: 8. The CDR3 bases are TGTGCCAGTATTCGGACTAGCGGGATGAGGACCGGGGAGCTGTTTTTT. Protein sequence: CASIRTSGMRTGELFF.

This clonotype showed up just a few times. V is TRBV19 and J is TRBJ2-5, with D tentatively TRBD2 (6 bases). In germline, CDR1 is LNHDA, CDR2 SQIVND (reference sequence). Trimming left V 4 bases short and J 4 bases short, with 13 bases between. The CDR3 extends over 14 amino acids. The CDR3 is CASSTWGDLETQYF. CDR3 DNA: TGTGCCAGTAGTACGTGGGGGGATCTAGAGACCCAGTACTTC.

This clonotype was picked up many times. The chain couples TRBV2 to TRBJ2-2, with 11 bases lining up with TRBD2. After removal of 6 bases from V and 5 bases from J, the junction contained 17 bases not matched to a gene. Germline CDR1 SNHLY, CDR2 FYNNEI. This CDR3 has 19 amino acids. The CDR3: CASSQNPISGRAGTGELFF. The CDR3 nucleotides are TGTGCCAGCAGCCAAAACCCCATTAGCGGGAGGGCCGGAACCGGGGAGCTGTTTTTT.

This clonotype appeared many times. This sequence joins TRBV29-1 and TRBJ1-1, with 9 bases matching TRBD1. CDR1 and CDR2 from the germline V gene are SQVTM and ANQGSEA. This CDR3 has 14 amino acids. The trim removed 8 bases at V and 1 base at J, leaving 8 bases unmatched. The CDR3 is CSSTTGGKNTEAFF. The DNA for the CDR3 is TGCAGCTCCACCACAGGGGGCAAGAACACTGAAGCTTTCTTT. Full variable domain (remainder filled in from reference TRBV29-1 and TRBJ1-1): SAVISQKPSRDICQRGTSLTIQCQVDSQVTMMFWYRQQPGQSLTLIATANQGSEATYESGFVIDKFPISRPNLTFSTLTVSNMSPEDSSIYLCSSTTGGKNTEAFFGQGTRLTVV.

In this sample, this clonotype turned up many times. The CDR3 DNA reads as TGTGCCAGCAGGGGACTAGCGGGGTACCAAGAGACCCAGTACTTC. Encoded protein: CASRGLAGYQETQYF. The V and J genes are TRBV6-1 and TRBJ2-5; 13 nucleotides match TRBD2. CDR1 and CDR2 (germline): MNHNS, SASEGT. CDR3 length: 15 residues. The V and J ends lost 6 bases and 0 bases, in that order; junction bases with no gene match: 1.

The sample holds a few counts of this clonotype. V gene TRBV20-1 combines with J gene TRBJ2-7; no clear D. Germline assignment: CDR1 DFQATT and CDR2 SNEGSKA (reference sequence). V lost 2 bases and J lost 3, with 8 bases in between. This CDR3 region has 12 residues. As DNA, the CDR3 is TGCAGTGCTAGATGGACGGGCTACGAGCAGTACTTC. Translation: CSARWTGYEQYF.